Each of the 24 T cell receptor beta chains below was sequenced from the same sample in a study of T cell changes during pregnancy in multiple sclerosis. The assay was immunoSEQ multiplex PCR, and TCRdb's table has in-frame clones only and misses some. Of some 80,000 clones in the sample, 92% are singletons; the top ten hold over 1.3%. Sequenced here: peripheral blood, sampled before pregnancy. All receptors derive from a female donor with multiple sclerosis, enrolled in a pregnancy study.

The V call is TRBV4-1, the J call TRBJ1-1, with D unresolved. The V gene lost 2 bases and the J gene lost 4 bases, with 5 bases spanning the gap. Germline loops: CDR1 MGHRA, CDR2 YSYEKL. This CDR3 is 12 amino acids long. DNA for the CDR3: TGCGCCAGCAGCCAATCTAGCACTGAAGCTTTCTTT. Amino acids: CASSQSSTEAFF.

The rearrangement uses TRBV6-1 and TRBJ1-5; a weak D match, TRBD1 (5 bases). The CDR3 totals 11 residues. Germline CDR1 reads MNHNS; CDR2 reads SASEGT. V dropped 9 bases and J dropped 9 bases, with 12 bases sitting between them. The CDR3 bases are TGTGCCAGTGGAACTGACAGGCCCCAGCATTTT. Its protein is CASGTDRPQHF.

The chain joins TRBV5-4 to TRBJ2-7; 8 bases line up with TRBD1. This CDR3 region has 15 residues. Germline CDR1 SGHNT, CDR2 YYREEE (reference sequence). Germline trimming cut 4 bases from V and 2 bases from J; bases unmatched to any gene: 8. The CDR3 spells CASSQGQEIPYEQYF. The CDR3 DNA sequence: TGTGCCAGCAGCCAGGGACAGGAGATTCCCTACGAGCAGTACTTC.

The CDR3 region has the DNA TGTGCCAGCACCGGAGGGAGAAATGAAAAACTGTTTTTT. Protein product: CASTGGRNEKLFF. This chain connects TRBV11-2 to TRBJ1-4; D remains ambiguous. Looked up from germline, CDR1 is SGHAT and CDR2 is FQNNGV. The length of the CDR3 is 13 residues. Trimming shortened V by 7 bases and J by 5 bases, and 11 bases separated the two germline ends.

CDR3 in amino acids: CASSIDRGWNTEAFF. CDR3 sequence (DNA): TGTGCCAGTAGTATAGATAGGGGGTGGAACACTGAAGCTTTCTTT. The chain couples TRBV19 to TRBJ1-1; D is perhaps TRBD1 (6 bases). CDR1 and CDR2 (germline): LNHDA, SQIVND (reference sequence). V shed 0 bases and J shed 1 base, with 9 bases lying between them. The CDR3 is 15 residues long.

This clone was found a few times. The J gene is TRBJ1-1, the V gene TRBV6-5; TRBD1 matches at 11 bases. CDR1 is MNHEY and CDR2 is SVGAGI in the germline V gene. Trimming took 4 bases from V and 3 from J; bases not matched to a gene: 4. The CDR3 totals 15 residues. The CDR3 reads CASSWTGGAYTEAFF. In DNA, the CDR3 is TGTGCCAGCAGTTGGACAGGGGGCGCGTACACTGAAGCTTTCTTT.

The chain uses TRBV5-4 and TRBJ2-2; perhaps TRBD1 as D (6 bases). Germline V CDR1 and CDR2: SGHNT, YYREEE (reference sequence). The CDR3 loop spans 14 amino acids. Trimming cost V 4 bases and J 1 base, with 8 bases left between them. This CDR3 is CASSVGQNTGELFF. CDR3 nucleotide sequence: TGTGCCAGCAGCGTGGGACAGAACACCGGGGAGCTGTTTTTT.

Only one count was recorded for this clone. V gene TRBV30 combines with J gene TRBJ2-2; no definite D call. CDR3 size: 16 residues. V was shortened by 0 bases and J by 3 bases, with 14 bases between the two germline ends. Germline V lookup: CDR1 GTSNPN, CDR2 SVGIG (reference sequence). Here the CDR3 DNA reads TGTGCCTGGAGTGTATCCCCCTCACTTCACACCGGGGAGCTGTTTTTT. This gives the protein CAWSVSPSLHTGELFF.

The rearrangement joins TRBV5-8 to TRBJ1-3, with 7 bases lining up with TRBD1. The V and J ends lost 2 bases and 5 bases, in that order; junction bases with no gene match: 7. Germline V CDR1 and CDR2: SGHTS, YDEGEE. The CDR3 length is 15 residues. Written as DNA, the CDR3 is TGTGCCAGCAGCTTTCAACAGGGGATAAGAAACACCATATATTTT. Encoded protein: CASSFQQGIRNTIYF.

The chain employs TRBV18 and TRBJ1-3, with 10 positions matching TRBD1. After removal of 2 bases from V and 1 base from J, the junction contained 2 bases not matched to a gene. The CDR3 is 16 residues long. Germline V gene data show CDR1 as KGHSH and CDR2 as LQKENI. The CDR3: CASSPGQGVSGNTIYF. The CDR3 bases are TGTGCCAGCTCACCAGGACAGGGGGTATCTGGAAACACCATATATTTT.

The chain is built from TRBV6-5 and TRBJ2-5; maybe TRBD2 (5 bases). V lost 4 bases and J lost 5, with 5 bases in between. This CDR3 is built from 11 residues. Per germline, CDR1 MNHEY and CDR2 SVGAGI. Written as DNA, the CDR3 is TGTGCCAGCAGTTGGGAGGAGACCCAGTACTTC. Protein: CASSWEETQYF.

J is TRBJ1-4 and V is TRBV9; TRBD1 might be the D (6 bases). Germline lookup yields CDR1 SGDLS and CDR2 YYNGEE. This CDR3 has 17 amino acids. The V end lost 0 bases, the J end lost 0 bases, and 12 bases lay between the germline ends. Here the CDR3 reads CASSVGQGRPTNEKLFF. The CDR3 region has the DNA TGTGCCAGCAGCGTAGGTCAGGGGCGGCCAACTAATGAAAAACTGTTTTTT.

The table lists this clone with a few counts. The CDR3: CASSYSGAEAFF. Here the CDR3 DNA reads TGTGCCAGCAGTTACTCAGGGGCTGAAGCTTTCTTT. The chain uses TRBV6-5 and TRBJ1-1; a weak D match, TRBD1 (5 bases). This CDR3 spans 12 amino acids. Trimming cost V 0 bases and J 6 bases, with 5 bases left between them. CDR1 is MNHEY, CDR2 SVGAGI, per germline.

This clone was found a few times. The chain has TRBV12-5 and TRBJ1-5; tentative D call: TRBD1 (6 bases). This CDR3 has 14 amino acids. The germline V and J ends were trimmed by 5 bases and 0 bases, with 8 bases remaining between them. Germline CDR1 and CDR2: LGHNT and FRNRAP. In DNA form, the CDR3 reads TGTGCTAGTGGTCCGGGACATAGCAATCAGCCCCAGCATTTT. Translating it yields CASGPGHSNQPQHF.

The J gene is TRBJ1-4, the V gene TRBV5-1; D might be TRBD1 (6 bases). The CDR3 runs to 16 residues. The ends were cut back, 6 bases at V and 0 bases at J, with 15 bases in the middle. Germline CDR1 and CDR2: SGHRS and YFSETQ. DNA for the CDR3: TGCGCCAGCACCCTGGACAGTATAACAACTAATGAAAAACTGTTTTTT. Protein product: CASTLDSITTNEKLFF.

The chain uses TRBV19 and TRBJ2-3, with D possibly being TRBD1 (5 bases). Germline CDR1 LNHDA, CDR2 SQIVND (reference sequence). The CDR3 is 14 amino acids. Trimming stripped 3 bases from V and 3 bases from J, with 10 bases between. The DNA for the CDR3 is TGTGCCAGTAGTATCTCGCAGGGAACAGATACGCAGTATTTT. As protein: CASSISQGTDTQYF.

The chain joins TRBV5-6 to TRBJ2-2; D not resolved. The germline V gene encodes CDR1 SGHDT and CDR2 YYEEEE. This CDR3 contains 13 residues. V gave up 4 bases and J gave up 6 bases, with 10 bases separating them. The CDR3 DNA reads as TGTGCCAGCAGCCAGTCCGCCGCCGGGGAGCTGTTTTTT. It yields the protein CASSQSAAGELFF.

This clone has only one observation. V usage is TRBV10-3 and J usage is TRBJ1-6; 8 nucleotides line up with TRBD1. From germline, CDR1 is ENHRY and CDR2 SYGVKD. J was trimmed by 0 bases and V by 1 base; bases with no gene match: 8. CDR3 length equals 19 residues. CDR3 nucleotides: TGTGCCATCAGTGAGTGGGGCCCCGACAGGGGCTCCTATAATTCACCCCTCCACTTT. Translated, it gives CAISEWGPDRGSYNSPLHF.

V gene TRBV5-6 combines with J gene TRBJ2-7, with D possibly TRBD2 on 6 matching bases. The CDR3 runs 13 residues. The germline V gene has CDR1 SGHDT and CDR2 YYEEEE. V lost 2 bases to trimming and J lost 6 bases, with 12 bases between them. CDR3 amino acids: CASSFSGEVEQYF. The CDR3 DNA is TGTGCCAGCAGCTTCTCTGGGGAGGTCGAGCAGTACTTC.

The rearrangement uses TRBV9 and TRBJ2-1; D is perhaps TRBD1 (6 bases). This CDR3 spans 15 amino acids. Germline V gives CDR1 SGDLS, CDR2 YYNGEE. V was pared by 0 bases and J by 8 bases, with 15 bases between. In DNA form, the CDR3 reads TGTGCCAGCAGCGTAGAGGGGGTGAGACAGGATGAGCAGTTCTTC. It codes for CASSVEGVRQDEQFF.

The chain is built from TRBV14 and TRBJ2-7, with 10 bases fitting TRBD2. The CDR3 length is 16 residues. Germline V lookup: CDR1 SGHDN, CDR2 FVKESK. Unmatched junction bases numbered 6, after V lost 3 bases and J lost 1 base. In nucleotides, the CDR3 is TGTGCCAGCAGCCAGCTACTAGCGGGGCGGTCCTACGAGCAGTACTTC. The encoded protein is CASSQLLAGRSYEQYF. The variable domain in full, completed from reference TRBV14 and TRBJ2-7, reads EAGVTQFPSHSVIEKGQTVTLRCDPISGHDNLYWYRRVMGKEIKFLLHFVKESKQDESGMPNNRFLAERTGGTYSTLKVQPAELEDSGVYFCASSQLLAGRSYEQYFGPGTRLTVT.

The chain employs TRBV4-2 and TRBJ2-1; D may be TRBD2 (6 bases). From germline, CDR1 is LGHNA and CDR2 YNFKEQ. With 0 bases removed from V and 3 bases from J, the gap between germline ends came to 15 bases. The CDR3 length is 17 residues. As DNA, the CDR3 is TGTGCCAGCAGCCAAGATAGTTGGACTACGAGCTACAATGAGCAGTTCTTC. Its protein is CASSQDSWTTSYNEQFF.

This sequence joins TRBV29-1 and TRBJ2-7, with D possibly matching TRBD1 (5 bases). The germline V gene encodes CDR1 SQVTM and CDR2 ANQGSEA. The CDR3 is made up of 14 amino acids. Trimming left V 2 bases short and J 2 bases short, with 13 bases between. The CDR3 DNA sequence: TGCAGCGTTGAAACAACAGGAAAGGCCTACGAGCAGTACTTC. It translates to CSVETTGKAYEQYF.

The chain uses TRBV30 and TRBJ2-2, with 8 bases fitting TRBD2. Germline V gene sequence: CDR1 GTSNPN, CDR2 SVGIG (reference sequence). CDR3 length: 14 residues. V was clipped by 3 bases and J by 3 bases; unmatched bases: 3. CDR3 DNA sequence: TGTGCCTGGAGGGGAGCGGGGGACACCGGGGAGCTGTTTTTT. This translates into CAWRGAGDTGELFF.